The clone carrying this TCR beta chain was picked up one time. V dropped 4 bases and J dropped 5 bases, with 9 bases sitting between them. CDR3 length: 13 residues. Germline V gene sequence: CDR1 SGHRS, CDR2 YFSETQ. The data originate from a study of blood T cell repertoires in COVID-19. Study information: COVID-19 samples collected from the United States, Italy and Spain covered acute and convalescent phases. PBMCs, B-cell-depleted T cells, or T cells provided the cDNA or gDNA that made up the material.

As handled by the study authors: From reference gene primer amplification, estimates of nucleated cell counts were derived. The table came from immunoSEQ multiplex PCR; TCRdb's copy has only in-frame clones and leaves some out. V and J calls and clone size come straight from that table; D and trimming were deduced from the DNA. The sample shows fewer than 250,000 clones, roughly 86% of them seen only once. V and J are TRBV5-1 and TRBJ1-4, with no clear D. This receptor was obtained from a woman aged 60 to 75 with acute or convalescent COVID-19. Material for sequencing was peripheral blood. CDR3 amino acids: CASSRGKNEKLFF. The DNA of the CDR3 is TGCGCCAGCAGCCGCGGGAAGAATGAAAAACTGTTTTTT. The entire variable domain, with the rest obtained from reference TRBV5-1 and TRBJ1-4, is as follows: KAGVTQTPRYLIKTRGQQVTLSCSPISGHRSVSWYQQTPGQGLQFLFEYFSETQRNKGNFPGRFSGRQFSNSRSEMNVSTLELGDSALYLCASSRGKNEKLFFGSGTQLSVL.